The next 23 T cell receptor beta chains were all read from a single sample in a study of cytomegalovirus exposure and HLA in healthy donors. Primers included in the PCR were 60 Vbeta and 13 Jbeta primers. Measured with immunoSEQ multiplex PCR; TCRdb has only the in-frame clones, and not every one. The repertoire has 130,000 or so clones, around 78% of them found once; the top ten carry less than 2%. The sequenced material came from PBMCs. The receptors shown here come from a man aged 40-55 years in good health and CMV-seronegative.

CDR3 nucleotides: TGCAGCGTTGAACAGAACACCGGGGAGCTGTTTTTT. Translation gives CSVEQNTGELFF. The chain is built from TRBV29-1 and TRBJ2-2; unclear D gene. CDR3 length: 12 residues. The germline V gene has CDR1 SQVTM and CDR2 ANQGSEA. V lost 2 bases and J lost 1, with 2 bases in between.

This chain joins TRBV6-1 and TRBJ1-1; 7 bases are a match to TRBD1. The V and J ends lost 5 bases and 5 bases, in that order; junction bases with no gene match: 8. Germline loops: CDR1 MNHNS, CDR2 SASEGT. CDR3 length: 14 residues. CDR3 nucleotides: TGTGCCAGCAGTATACGGACAGGAGAGACTGAAGCTTTCTTT. Its protein is CASSIRTGETEAFF.

The chain has TRBV19 and TRBJ1-2; D remains unclear. This CDR3 has 14 amino acids. Between the trimmed V and J ends, which lost 3 bases and 2 bases, there was a span of 10 bases. Germline assignment: CDR1 LNHDA and CDR2 SQIVND (reference sequence). CDR3 sequence reads: CASSIERGNYGYTF. Written as DNA, the CDR3 is TGTGCCAGTAGTATTGAACGGGGAAACTATGGCTACACCTTC. The complete variable domain, with remaining parts taken from reference TRBV19 and TRBJ1-2, reads DGGITQSPKYLFRKEGQNVTLSCEQNLNHDAMYWYRQDPGQGLRLIYYSQIVNDFQKGDIAEGYSVSREKKESFPLTVTSAQKNPTAFYLCASSIERGNYGYTFGSGTRLTVV.

V and J are TRBV4-3 and TRBJ1-6; D not resolved. This CDR3 has 16 amino acids. Trimming removed 0 bases at V and 10 bases at J, with 16 bases between. Germline V gene lookup returns CDR1 LGHNA and CDR2 YSLEER. The CDR3 sequence: CASSQEKEYGYSPLHF. The CDR3 nucleotides read TGCGCCAGCAGCCAAGAGAAGGAGTACGGATACTCACCCCTCCACTTT.

For this clone: Other DNA sequences in the same sample also yield this CDR3. DNA for the CDR3: TGCAGCGTTGAGAAAGGGGGCGGAACTGAAGCTTTCTTT. Its protein is CSVEKGGGTEAFF. This rearrangement joins TRBV29-1 to TRBJ1-1; TRBD1 aligns across 7 bases. The length of the CDR3 is 13 residues. Looked up from germline, CDR1 is SQVTM and CDR2 is ANQGSEA. The V segment lost 3 bases and the J segment 5 bases; nucleotides outside the gene matches: 6.

The chain combines TRBV7-9 with TRBJ2-5; D is unresolved. Germline CDR1 SEHNR, CDR2 FQNEAQ (reference sequence). This CDR3 has 13 residues. Trimming pared 5 bases from V and 2 bases from J, leaving 9 bases between. The DNA for the CDR3 is TGTGCCAGCAGCCGGGTTCTGCAAGAGACCCAGTACTTC. Its protein product is CASSRVLQETQYF.

The genes are TRBV19 and TRBJ1-5; D might be TRBD1 (6 bases). With 8 bases removed from V and 2 bases from J, the gap between germline ends came to 10 bases. The CDR3 is 13 amino acids. CDR1 is LNHDA, CDR2 SQIVND, per germline (reference sequence). Here the CDR3 DNA reads TGTGCCAGTGGCCGGACAGGCAATCAGCCCCAGCATTTT. Its translation is CASGRTGNQPQHF.

This chain joins TRBV28 and TRBJ2-5; D possibly corresponds to TRBD1 (6 bases). The DNA end is more similar to TRBJ2-7, so the J call may be wrong. Germline V gene data show CDR1 as MDHEN and CDR2 as SYDVKM. This CDR3 has 14 amino acids. CDR3 region: CASSLWGDTYEQYF. The CDR3 nucleotides read TGTGCCAGCAGTTTATGGGGGGACACCTACGAGCAGTACTTC.

Only a few counts were recorded for this clone. CDR3 in DNA: TGTGCCAGCAGCCCAGGGGCGGGTCAAGAGACCCAGTACTTC. This encodes CASSPGAGQETQYF. V is TRBV11-2 and J is TRBJ2-5; tentative D call: TRBD1 (6 bases). This CDR3 region has 14 residues. Germline CDR1 SGHAT, CDR2 FQNNGV. Deletions cut 5 bases from V and 2 bases from J, with 12 bases between.

The CDR3 here is CASSMLAGGPGELFF. In DNA, the CDR3 is TGTGCCAGTAGTATGTTAGCGGGAGGGCCCGGGGAGCTGTTTTTT. The chain links TRBV19 to TRBJ2-2, with TRBD2 matching 11 bases. Trimming removed 3 bases from V and 6 bases from J; junction bases left unmatched: 3. Germline CDR1 LNHDA, CDR2 SQIVND (reference sequence). This CDR3 is 15 amino acids long.

This clone has only a few counts. This chain uses TRBV30 with TRBJ1-1, with D uncertain. Germline V gives CDR1 GTSNPN, CDR2 SVGIG (reference sequence). Deletions cut 1 base from V and 0 bases from J, with 9 bases between. This CDR3 is built from 14 residues. As DNA, the CDR3 is TGTGCCTGGAGTGCAACAGTGATGAACACTGAAGCTTTCTTT. Protein: CAWSATVMNTEAFF.

The V call is TRBV7-2, the J call TRBJ2-7; 10 bases are a match to TRBD2. Germline trimming cut 0 bases from V and 2 bases from J; bases unmatched to any gene: 13. The CDR3 sequence is 19 residues long. The germline V gene encodes CDR1 SGHTA and CDR2 FQGNSA. In DNA, the CDR3 is TGTGCCAGCAGCTTAGCCTCTGGAACTAGCGGGGTGATGACCTACGAGCAGTACTTC. It yields the protein CASSLASGTSGVMTYEQYF. The full variable domain, with the rest looked up from reference TRBV7-2 and TRBJ2-7, is GAGVSQSPSNKVTEKGKDVELRCDPISGHTALYWYRQSLGQGLEFLIYFQGNSAPDKSGLPSDRFSAERTGGSVSTLTIQRTQQEDSAVYLCASSLASGTSGVMTYEQYFGPGTRLTVT.

The chain links TRBV5-6 to TRBJ2-6; 7 bases map to TRBD1. The CDR3 has 19 residues. With V trimmed by 4 bases and J by 2 bases, 15 bases remained unmatched. Germline CDR1 SGHDT, CDR2 YYEEEE. This CDR3 reads CASSPGQVGPDTGANVLTF. Here the CDR3 DNA reads TGTGCCAGCAGCCCAGGACAGGTTGGACCAGATACTGGGGCCAACGTCCTGACTTTC.

This sequence joins TRBV13 and TRBJ2-2; D perhaps matches TRBD1 (6 bases). The V and J ends lost 6 bases and 7 bases respectively, with 12 bases between them. This CDR3 has 13 residues. Germline assignment: CDR1 PRHDT and CDR2 FYEKMQ (reference sequence). This CDR3 is CASRRGRGGELFF. The CDR3, as DNA: TGTGCCAGCAGGAGGGGCAGGGGCGGGGAGCTGTTTTTT.

This chain links TRBV28 with TRBJ2-5; D is ambiguous. This CDR3 contains 14 residues. Trimming took 6 bases from V and 2 from J, leaving 13 bases between them. Germline V gives CDR1 MDHEN, CDR2 SYDVKM. CDR3 sequence (DNA): TGTGCCAGCAGGCCGACAATTTTACAAGAGACCCAGTACTTC. Protein sequence: CASRPTILQETQYF.

The chain uses TRBV2 and TRBJ2-7, with a tentative D call TRBD2 (6 bases). The V gene lost 0 bases and the J gene lost 1 base, with 10 bases spanning the gap. CDR3 size: 15 residues. Germline V CDR1 and CDR2: SNHLY, FYNNEI. The CDR3 nucleotides are TGTGCCAGCAGTGAAGCGACGGCGGGATCCTACGAGCAGTACTTC. This translates into CASSEATAGSYEQYF.

V and J are TRBV9 and TRBJ2-1; the match to TRBD2 covers 10 bases. In germline, CDR1 is SGDLS, CDR2 YYNGEE. The CDR3 has 15 amino acids. V lost 4 bases and J lost 8; bases outside the gene matches: 9. The CDR3, as DNA: TGTGCCAGCAGCCCCCTAGCGGGAGAAAGGTATGAGCAGTTCTTC. It is translated as CASSPLAGERYEQFF.

The chain is built from TRBV29-1 and TRBJ2-7; 8 bases match TRBD2. Germline CDR1 and CDR2: SQVTM and ANQGSEA. V shed 0 bases and J 3 bases; nucleotides not matched to a gene: 10. The length of the CDR3 is 16 residues. This CDR3 reads CSVEDFRTSKGYEQYF. The CDR3 DNA reads TGCAGCGTTGAAGATTTTAGGACTAGCAAAGGCTACGAGCAGTACTTC.

This chain joins TRBV19 and TRBJ2-5; perhaps TRBD2 as D (6 bases). Germline loops: CDR1 LNHDA, CDR2 SQIVND (reference sequence). V was clipped by 5 bases and J by 2 bases, with 12 bases between them. The CDR3 loop spans 14 amino acids. Here the CDR3 DNA reads TGTGCCAGTAGTCCCTCTCGGGGGCAAGAGACCCAGTACTTC. This gives the protein CASSPSRGQETQYF.

This sequence joins TRBV29-1 and TRBJ2-5; TRBD2 might be the D (5 bases). The CDR3 runs 11 residues. V lost 7 bases and J 5 bases, leaving 11 bases between the germline ends. Germline assignment: CDR1 SQVTM and CDR2 ANQGSEA. CDR3 nucleotide sequence: TGCAGCGCTGAGGCTAGCGAGACCCAGTACTTC. Its translation is CSAEASETQYF.

The J gene is TRBJ2-7, the V gene TRBV5-4; D is perhaps TRBD2 (5 bases). Germline V gene sequence: CDR1 SGHNT, CDR2 YYREEE (reference sequence). The ends were cut back, 1 base at V and 2 bases at J, with 16 bases in the middle. The CDR3 has 16 residues. CDR3 in DNA: TGTGCCAGCAGCTTGATGGCAAGCGGCGCAACCTACGAGCAGTACTTC. Protein product: CASSLMASGATYEQYF.

V and J are TRBV19 and TRBJ2-1; D might be TRBD2 (6 bases). Germline V CDR1 and CDR2: LNHDA, SQIVND (reference sequence). The CDR3 loop spans 14 amino acids. The germline V and J ends were trimmed by 9 bases and 4 bases, with 16 bases remaining between them. The CDR3 loop reads CASTPGLEYNEQFF. The DNA for the CDR3 is TGTGCCAGCACCCCGGGACTGGAATACAATGAGCAGTTCTTC.

The chain has TRBV7-2 and TRBJ2-5; tentatively, D is TRBD2 (5 bases). Trimming took off 4 bases at V and 2 bases at J, with 20 bases between the two ends. Germline CDR1 is SGHTA and CDR2 is FQGNSA. This CDR3 region has 17 residues. CDR3 region: CASSYRASGVGQETQYF. The CDR3 nucleotides read TGTGCCAGCAGCTATAGGGCCTCCGGGGTGGGACAAGAGACCCAGTACTTC.